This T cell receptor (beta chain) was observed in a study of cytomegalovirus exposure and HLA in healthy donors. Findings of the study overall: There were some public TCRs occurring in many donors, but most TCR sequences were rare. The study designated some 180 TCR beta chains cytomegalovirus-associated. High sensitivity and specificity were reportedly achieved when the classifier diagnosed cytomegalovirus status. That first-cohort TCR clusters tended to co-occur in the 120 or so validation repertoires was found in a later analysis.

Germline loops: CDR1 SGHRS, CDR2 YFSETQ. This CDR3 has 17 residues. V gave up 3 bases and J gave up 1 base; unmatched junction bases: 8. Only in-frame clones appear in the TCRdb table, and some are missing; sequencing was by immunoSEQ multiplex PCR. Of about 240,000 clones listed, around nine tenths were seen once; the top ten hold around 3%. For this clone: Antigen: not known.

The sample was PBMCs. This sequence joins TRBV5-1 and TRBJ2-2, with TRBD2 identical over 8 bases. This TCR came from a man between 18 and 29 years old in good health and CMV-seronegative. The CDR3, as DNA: TGCGCCAGCAGCTCCGCTCCTAGCGGGTTGAACACCGGGGAGCTGTTTTTT. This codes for CASSSAPSGLNTGELFF.